This T cell receptor (beta chain) was found in a study of Ad26.COV2.S vaccination and SARS-CoV-2 variants (dated by TCRdb to the early 2020s). A note on the overall study: Donors in the vaccine arm were drawn from COV1001, a phase I-IIa trial of Ad26.COV2.S in healthy adults that was multicentre, randomized, double-blind and placebo-controlled. Investigators did not know the trial group allocation while performing experiments and assessing outcomes. The TCR-sequenced set comprised approximately 32 samples: around 20 Ad26.COV2.S vaccine recipients, 5 placebo recipients and 8 SARS-CoV-2 convalescent individuals. Ad26.COV2.S was administered intramuscularly at 5 x 10^10 or 1 x 10^11 viral particles, either as a single shot or as two shots given 56 days apart. Sequencing of the TCRbeta repertoire served to evaluate the specificity and breadth of SARS-CoV-2-reactive T cell receptors following Ad26.COV2.S vaccination. Participants in the trial were split at random into five groups of five each, receiving low-dose or high-dose Ad26.COV2.S once or twice, or else placebo on both occasions.

Taken from cysteine to phenylalanine, the CDR3 has 14 residues. Only the CDR3 DNA stays, 42 bases, in frame from base 1. Via the germline V gene (reference sequence), CDR1 is PRHDT and CDR2 FYEKMQ. The trim is 5 bases for V and 0 bases for J, with a gap of 11 bases between the germline ends. The immunoSEQ Assay was used to sequence TCRbeta CDR3 regions. After extraction, genomic DNA underwent amplification by bias-controlled multiplex PCR, followed by high-throughput sequencing. The authors' pipeline ran thus. To quantify the absolute abundance of every unique TCRbeta CDR3 region, sequences were collapsed and filtered. Usable DNA was measured by amplifying reference genes present in all nucleated cells, and TCRbeta template counts were normalized to that usable DNA to estimate T cell fraction. Repertoire TCRs were annotated as SARS-CoV-2-specific when V gene, CDR3 amino acid sequence and J gene were exactly matched to a known reactive TCR set. MIRA supplied the reference SARS-CoV-2 TCR set, which was filtered for enrichment in COVID-19-positive ImmuneCODE repertoires so that public or cross-reactive TCRs were removed. Using the MIRA antigens, annotated TCRs were further analysed by specific ORF or by position within an ORF. Depth was the summed frequency of annotated unique rearrangements, while breadth was defined as annotated unique rearrangements over total unique productive rearrangements. Group comparisons of TCR breadth used two-sided Wilcoxon rank-sum tests. Not all clones reach the TCRdb copy of this immuneACCESS table, which keeps in-frame sequences only. Checked studies attribute under half of the gap to unresolved V genes and leave the rest unexplained. The V and J calls and the clone size are those of that table, but D and trimming were determined from the DNA. The sample table lists over 400,000 clones, about 92% of them with a count of one. The ten most abundant clones make up approximately 4.5% of the sample.

For this clone: The target of this receptor is not known. No much larger clonotype is one base removed from it; base qualities were not supplied.

What the treatment or condition label conveys for this sample: about 20 received Ad26.COV2.S at low or high dose, single or two shots; about 5 received placebo; per-sample allocation not given. For vaccine and placebo recipients, the sequenced repertoires came from samples collected on day 63 after the first injection. In Cohort 1b, about 27 adults aged 18-55 years were enrolled at a single site in Boston, USA, between 29 July and 7 August 2020. Ad26.COV2.S was a replication-incompetent adenovirus type 26 vector expressing a prefusion-stabilized SARS-CoV-2 spike protein from the original Wuhan strain. Study-wide conclusions, independent of this receptor: Comparable non-spike TCR breadth was observed between vaccine and placebo recipients, consistent with only spike being contained in the vaccine. The authors noted that the TCR breadth and depth analyses may have underestimated total T cell responses. Substantial breadth of spike-specific CD8+ and CD4+ T cell responses was reported after vaccination. Comparing responses between vaccine doses or regimens was not something the study was powered to do. Compared with placebo recipients, Ad26.COV2.S recipients showed higher spike-specific TCR breadth (P = 0.0014).

The material was peripheral blood, obtained in a trial of Ad26.COV2.S vaccine versus placebo. This TCR was recovered from a person aged 18 to 59 who received the Ad26.COV2.S COVID-19 vaccine or a placebo. The chain links TRBV13 with TRBJ2-7; the D gene assignment is ambiguous. Here is the DNA: TGTGCCAGCAGCCCACCCCGGGCCTCCTACGAGCAGTACTTC. Translated, it reads CASSPPRASYEQYF.